This T cell receptor (beta chain) appears in the sequencing data of a study of cytomegalovirus exposure and HLA in healthy donors. Of note for this clone: Antigen: not known.

Donors likely had unrecorded immune exposures despite being nominally healthy when sampled. The PCR made use of 60 Vbeta and 13 Jbeta primers. The data were produced by immunoSEQ multiplex PCR, yet TCRdb's version contains in-frame clones alone and is incomplete. The data hold 100,000 to 150,000 clones, with approximately 81% observed a single time. This CDR3 comprises 15 residues. Germline V CDR1 and CDR2: LNHDA, SQIVND (reference sequence). V was shortened by 3 bases and J by 4 bases, with 16 bases between the two germline ends. The study's findings and limits: Reportedly, cytomegalovirus status was diagnosed with high sensitivity and specificity. The majority of CMV-associated TCR beta chains were reported as apparently HLA-restricted in a later analysis. Previous analysis showed most TCR beta V segments were productive about 87% or about 30% of the time.

Sequenced: PBMCs. The TCR was taken from a man between 18 and 35 years old in good health and CMV-seropositive. The chain links TRBV19 to TRBJ2-7; D possibly corresponds to TRBD2 (6 bases). DNA for the CDR3: TGTGCCAGTAGTATTGTTCTGGGGGGTTGGTACGAGCAGTACTTC. Amino acid sequence: CASSIVLGGWYEQYF.